This TCR beta chain is drawn from a study of response to subunit inactivated influenza vaccine. A word on this clonotype: Germline is not matched at one junction end, which may reflect a read error.

Via MiXCR, TCRdb re-called the RT-PCR reads, giving one row per CDR3 protein. There are about half a million distinct CDR3 sequences in the sample; approximately 11% occur only once, and 9.5% to 15% lies in the top ten. This CDR3 region has 14 residues. Germline V gene data show CDR1 as SEHNR and CDR2 as FQNEAQ (reference sequence). This chain joins TRBV7-9 and TRBJ2-1; weak D call: TRBD2 (5 bases). Sample: PBMCs from blood, taken about 6 weeks after vaccination. The TCR was taken from a man aged 45-65 years who received an inactivated influenza vaccine. Written as DNA, the CDR3 is TGTGCCAGCAGCTTAGCGGACTCCTACATTGAGCAGTTCTTC. Encoded protein: CASSLADSYIEQFF.